This TCR beta chain emerged from a study of blood T cell repertoires in COVID-19. At the level of the study: Whether acute or convalescent, the COVID-19 samples came from the United States, Italy and Spain. T cells, B-cell-depleted T cells, or PBMCs provided the cDNA or gDNA that served as material.

The germline CDR1 and CDR2 sequences are SNHLY and FYNNEI. V lost 6 bases to trimming and J lost 4 bases; unmatched junction nucleotides: 13. The CDR3 consists of 16 residues. In the study's own analysis: Reference gene primer amplification yielded estimated nucleated cell counts. Profiled with immunoSEQ multiplex PCR; TCRdb holds only in-frame clones, not every one. The V and J calls and clone size come from that table; D and trimming were worked out from the DNA. The sample consists of 45,000 to 50,000 clones, 83% of them appearing once. What was sequenced was peripheral blood. This receptor was obtained from a man in his sixties with active COVID-19. The chain recombines TRBV2 with TRBJ2-7; TRBD1 agrees at 9 bases. The CDR3 nucleotides are TGTGCCAGCAGCTATCAGGACAGGGGAGTTGGGTACGAGCAGTACTTC. Its translation: CASSYQDRGVGYEQYF.